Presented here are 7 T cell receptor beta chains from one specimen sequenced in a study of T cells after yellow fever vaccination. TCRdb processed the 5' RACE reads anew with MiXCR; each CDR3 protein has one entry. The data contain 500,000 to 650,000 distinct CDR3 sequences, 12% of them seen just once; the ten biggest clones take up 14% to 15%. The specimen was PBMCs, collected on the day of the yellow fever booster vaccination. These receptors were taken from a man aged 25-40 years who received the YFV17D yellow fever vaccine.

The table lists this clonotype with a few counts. The DNA for the CDR3 is TGTGCCAGCAGTTTCCCGGTCTCCGCTGGGTGGAACACTGAAGCTTTCTTT. Encoded protein: CASSFPVSAGWNTEAFF. The chain has TRBV6-2 or TRBV6-3 and TRBJ1-1; D is unresolved. The germline V gene has CDR1 MNHEY and CDR2 SVGEGT. The CDR3 consists of 17 residues. V lost 4 bases to trimming and J lost 1 base, with 19 bases between them.

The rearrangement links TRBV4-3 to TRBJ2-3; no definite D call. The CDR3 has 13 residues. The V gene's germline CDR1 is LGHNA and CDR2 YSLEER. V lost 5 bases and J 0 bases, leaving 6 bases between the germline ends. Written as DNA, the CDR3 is TGCGCCAGCAGCGACCTCAGCACAGATACGCAGTATTTT. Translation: CASSDLSTDTQYF.

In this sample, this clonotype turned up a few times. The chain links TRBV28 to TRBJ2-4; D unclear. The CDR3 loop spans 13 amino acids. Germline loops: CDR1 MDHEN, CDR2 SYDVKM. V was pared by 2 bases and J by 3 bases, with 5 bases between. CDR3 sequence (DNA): TGTGCCAGCAGTTTAGAGTACAAAAACATTCAGTACTTC. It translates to CASSLEYKNIQYF. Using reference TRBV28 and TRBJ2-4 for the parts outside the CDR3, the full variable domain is DVKVTQSSRYLVKRTGEKVFLECVQDMDHENMFWYRQDPGLGLRLIYFSYDVKMKEKGDIPEGYSVSREKKERFSLILESASTNQTSMYLCASSLEYKNIQYFGAGTRLSVL.

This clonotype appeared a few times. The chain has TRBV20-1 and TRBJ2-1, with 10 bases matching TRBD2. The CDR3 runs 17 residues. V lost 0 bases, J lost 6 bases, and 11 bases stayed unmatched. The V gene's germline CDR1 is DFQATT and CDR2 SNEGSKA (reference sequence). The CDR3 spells CSARDWFQREGFNEQFF. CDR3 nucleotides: TGCAGTGCTAGAGATTGGTTTCAGCGGGAGGGTTTCAATGAGCAGTTCTTC.

The CDR3 here is CASSRAGGYSNQPQHF. In DNA, the CDR3 is TGTGCCAGCAGCCGCGCGGGCGGTTATAGCAATCAGCCCCAGCATTTT. The chain carries TRBV6-1 and TRBJ1-5; D gene unclear. CDR1 is MNHNS, CDR2 SASEGT, per germline. Trimming took 6 bases from V and 0 from J, leaving 15 bases between them. CDR3 length: 16 amino acids.

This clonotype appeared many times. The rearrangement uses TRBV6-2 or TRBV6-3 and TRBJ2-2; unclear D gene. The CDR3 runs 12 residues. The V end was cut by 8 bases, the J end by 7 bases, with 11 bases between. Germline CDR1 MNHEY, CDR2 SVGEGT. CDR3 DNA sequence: TGTGCCAGCTCGCGGTGGGACGGGGAGCTGTTTTTT. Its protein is CASSRWDGELFF.

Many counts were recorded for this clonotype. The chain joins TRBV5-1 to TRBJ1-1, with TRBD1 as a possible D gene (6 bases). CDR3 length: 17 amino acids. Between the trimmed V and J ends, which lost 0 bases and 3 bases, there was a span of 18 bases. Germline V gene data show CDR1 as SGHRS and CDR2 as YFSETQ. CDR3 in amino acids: CASSLARVSGEDTEAFF. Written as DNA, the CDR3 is TGCGCCAGCAGCTTGGCCAGGGTTTCAGGGGAGGACACTGAAGCTTTCTTT.